This T cell receptor beta chain was documented in a study of T-cell memory formation after mild COVID-19. At the level of the study: Among the donors, TCR clusters were largely specific to each donor. Study findings and constraints: The study found balanced CD4/CD8 in clones contracting day 15 to 85 and a CD4+ lean in later expanders. For second-wave clones that peaked at day 37, SARS-CoV-2 specificity went unverified. There were some responding clones in pre-infection memory, which suggested that cross-reactive memory had joined.

Ten or more counts support this clonotype. The antigen is not known. The J segment lost 2 bases and the V segment lost 0 bases, leaving 1 base of the junction unmatched. The CDR3 is made up of 14 amino acids. CDR1 and CDR2 from the germline V gene are SGHRS and YFSETQ. TCRdb independently ran MiXCR on the 5' RACE reads; one entry per CDR3 protein. Of 550,000 to 700,000 distinct CDR3 sequences listed, approximately 19% were seen once; the top ten hold 12%. This receptor was obtained from an adult woman who had mild COVID-19 (a few samples of this study predate the infection). Cell type and time point are not known. Specimen: PBMCs or a T cell subset sorted from them (not recorded which). J is TRBJ2-7 and V is TRBV5-1; 8 nucleotides align to TRBD2. The CDR3 bases are TGCGCCAGCAGCTTGGAAGCGGGAGCCTACGAGCAGTACTTC. It translates to CASSLEAGAYEQYF.